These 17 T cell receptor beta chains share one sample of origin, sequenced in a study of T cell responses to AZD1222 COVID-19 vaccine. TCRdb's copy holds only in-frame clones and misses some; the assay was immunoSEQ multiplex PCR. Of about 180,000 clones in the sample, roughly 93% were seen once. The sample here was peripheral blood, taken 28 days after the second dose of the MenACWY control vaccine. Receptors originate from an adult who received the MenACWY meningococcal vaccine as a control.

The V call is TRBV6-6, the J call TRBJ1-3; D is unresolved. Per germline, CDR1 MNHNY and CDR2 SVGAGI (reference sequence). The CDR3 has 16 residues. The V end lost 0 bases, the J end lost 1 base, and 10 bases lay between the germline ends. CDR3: CASSYSWVASGNTIYF. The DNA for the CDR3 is TGTGCCAGCAGTTACTCGTGGGTGGCTTCTGGAAACACCATATATTTT.

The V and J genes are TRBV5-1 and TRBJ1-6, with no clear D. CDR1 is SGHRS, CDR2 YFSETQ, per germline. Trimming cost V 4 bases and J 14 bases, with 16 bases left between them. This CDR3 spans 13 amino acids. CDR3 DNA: TGCGCCAGCAGCCAGACACCTCCTGGGGCCCTCCACTTT. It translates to CASSQTPPGALHF.

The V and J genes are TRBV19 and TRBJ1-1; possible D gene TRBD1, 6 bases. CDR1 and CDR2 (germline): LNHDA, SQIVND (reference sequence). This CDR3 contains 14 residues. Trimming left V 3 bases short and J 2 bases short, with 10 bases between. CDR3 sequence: CASSIQQGNTEAFF. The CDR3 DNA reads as TGTGCCAGTAGTATTCAACAGGGTAACACTGAAGCTTTCTTT.

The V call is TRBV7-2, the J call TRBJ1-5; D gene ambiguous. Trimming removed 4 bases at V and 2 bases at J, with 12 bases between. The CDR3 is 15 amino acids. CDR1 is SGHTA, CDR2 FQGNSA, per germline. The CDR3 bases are TGTGCCAGCAGCTCGGCCCCTGGCGGCAATCAGCCCCAGCATTTT. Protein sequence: CASSSAPGGNQPQHF.

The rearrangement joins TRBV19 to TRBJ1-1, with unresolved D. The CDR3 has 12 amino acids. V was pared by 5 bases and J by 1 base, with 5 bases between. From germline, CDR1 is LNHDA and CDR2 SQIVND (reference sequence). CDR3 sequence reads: CASSGPNTEAFF. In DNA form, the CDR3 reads TGTGCCAGTAGTGGCCCGAACACTGAAGCTTTCTTT.

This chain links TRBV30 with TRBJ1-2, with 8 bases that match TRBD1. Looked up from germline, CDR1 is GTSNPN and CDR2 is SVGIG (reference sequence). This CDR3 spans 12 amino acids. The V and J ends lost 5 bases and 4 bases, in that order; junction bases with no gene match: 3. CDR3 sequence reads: CAWGTGSYGYTF. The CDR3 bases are TGTGCCTGGGGGACAGGCAGCTATGGCTACACCTTC.

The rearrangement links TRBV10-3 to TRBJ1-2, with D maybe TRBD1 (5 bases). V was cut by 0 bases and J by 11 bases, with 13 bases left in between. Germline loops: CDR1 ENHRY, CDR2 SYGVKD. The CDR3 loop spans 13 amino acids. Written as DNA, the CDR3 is TGTGCCATCAGTGAGTCTCAGGGTCGAGGATACACCTTC. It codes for CAISESQGRGYTF.

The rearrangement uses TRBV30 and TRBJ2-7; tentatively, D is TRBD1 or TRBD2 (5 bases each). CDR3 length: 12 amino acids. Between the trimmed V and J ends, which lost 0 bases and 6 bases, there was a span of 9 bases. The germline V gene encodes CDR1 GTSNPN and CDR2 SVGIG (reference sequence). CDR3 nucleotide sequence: TGTGCCTGGAGTGTTTGGGGGTCCGAGCAGTACTTC. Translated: CAWSVWGSEQYF. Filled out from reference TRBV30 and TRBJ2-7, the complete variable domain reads SQTIHQWPATLVQPVGSPLSLECTVEGTSNPNLYWYRQAAGRGLQLLFYSVGIGQISSEVPQNLSASRPQDRQFILSSKKLLLSDSGFYLCAWSVWGSEQYFGPGTRLTVT.

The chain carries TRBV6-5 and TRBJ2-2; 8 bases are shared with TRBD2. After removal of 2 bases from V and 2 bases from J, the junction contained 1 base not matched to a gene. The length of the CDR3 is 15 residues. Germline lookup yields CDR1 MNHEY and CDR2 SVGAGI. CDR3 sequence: CASSYSGGNTGELFF. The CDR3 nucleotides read TGTGCCAGCAGTTACAGCGGGGGCAACACCGGGGAGCTGTTTTTT.

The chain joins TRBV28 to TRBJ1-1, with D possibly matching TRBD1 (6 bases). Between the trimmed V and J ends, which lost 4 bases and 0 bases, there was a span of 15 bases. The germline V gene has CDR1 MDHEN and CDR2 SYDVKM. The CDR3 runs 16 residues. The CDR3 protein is CASSSPRWDMNTEAFF. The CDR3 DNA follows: TGTGCCAGCAGTTCCCCCCGGTGGGACATGAACACTGAAGCTTTCTTT.

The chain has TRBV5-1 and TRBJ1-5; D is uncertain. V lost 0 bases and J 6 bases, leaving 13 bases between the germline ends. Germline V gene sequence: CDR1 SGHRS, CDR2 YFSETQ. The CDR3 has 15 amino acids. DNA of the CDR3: TGCGCCAGCAGCTTGGATGGGTCGGGCGGTCAGCCCCAGCATTTT. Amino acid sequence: CASSLDGSGGQPQHF. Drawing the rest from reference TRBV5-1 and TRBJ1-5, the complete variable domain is KAGVTQTPRYLIKTRGQQVTLSCSPISGHRSVSWYQQTPGQGLQFLFEYFSETQRNKGNFPGRFSGRQFSNSRSEMNVSTLELGDSALYLCASSLDGSGGQPQHFGDGTRLSIL.

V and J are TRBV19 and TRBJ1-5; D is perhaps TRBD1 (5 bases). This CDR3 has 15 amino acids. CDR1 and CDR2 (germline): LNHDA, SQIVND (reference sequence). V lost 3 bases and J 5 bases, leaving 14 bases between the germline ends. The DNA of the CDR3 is TGTGCCAGTAGTATTGGGGGGGGAAGCTATCAGCCCCAGCATTTT. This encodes CASSIGGGSYQPQHF.

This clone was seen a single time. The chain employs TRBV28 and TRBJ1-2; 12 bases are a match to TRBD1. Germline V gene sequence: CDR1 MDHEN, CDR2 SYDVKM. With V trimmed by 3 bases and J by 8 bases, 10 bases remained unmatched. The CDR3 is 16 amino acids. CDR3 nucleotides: TGTGCCAGCAGTTTCTCTTGGGACAGGGGGCGCGGAGGCTACACCTTC. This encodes CASSFSWDRGRGGYTF.

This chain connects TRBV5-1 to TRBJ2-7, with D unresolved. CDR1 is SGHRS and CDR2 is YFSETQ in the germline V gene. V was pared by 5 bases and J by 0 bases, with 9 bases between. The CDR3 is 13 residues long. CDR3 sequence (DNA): TGCGCCAGCAGGACGGCGAGCTCCTACGAGCAGTACTTC. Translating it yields CASRTASSYEQYF.

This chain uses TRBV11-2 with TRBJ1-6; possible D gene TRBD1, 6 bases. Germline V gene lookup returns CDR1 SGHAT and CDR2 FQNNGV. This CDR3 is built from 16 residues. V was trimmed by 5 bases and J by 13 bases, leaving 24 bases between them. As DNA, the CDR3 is TGTGCCAGCAGCACTCCCCCCACAGGAGGTAGGGGGCCCCTCCACTTT. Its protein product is CASSTPPTGGRGPLHF.

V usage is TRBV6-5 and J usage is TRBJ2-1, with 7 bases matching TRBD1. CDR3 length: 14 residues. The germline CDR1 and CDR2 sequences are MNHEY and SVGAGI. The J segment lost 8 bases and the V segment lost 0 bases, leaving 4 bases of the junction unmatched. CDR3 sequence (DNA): TGTGCCAGCAGTTACTCGACAGGGATCGATGAGCAGTTCTTC. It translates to CASSYSTGIDEQFF.

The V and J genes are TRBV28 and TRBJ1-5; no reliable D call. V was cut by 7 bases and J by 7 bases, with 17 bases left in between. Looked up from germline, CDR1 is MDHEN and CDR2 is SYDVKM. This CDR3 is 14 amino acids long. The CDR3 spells CASTPPQSRQPQHF. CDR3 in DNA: TGTGCCAGCACCCCTCCTCAGTCGAGGCAGCCCCAGCATTTT.